The 26 T cell receptor beta chains below all came from one sample that was sequenced in a study of cytomegalovirus exposure and HLA in healthy donors. The PCR made use of 60 Vbeta and 13 Jbeta primers. Assay: immunoSEQ multiplex PCR; the TCRdb copy retains only in-frame clones and omits some. The repertoire holds almost 80,000 clones, with 65% to 70% as singletons. The sequenced sample was PBMCs. The receptors originated from a woman aged 45-65 years in good health and CMV-seropositive.

This clone was counted between two and nine times. The chain joins TRBV7-7 to TRBJ2-7; 8 bases line up with TRBD1. The CDR3 loop spans 15 amino acids. Germline V lookup: CDR1 SSHAT, CDR2 FNYEAQ (reference sequence). Trimming took 3 bases from V and 4 from J; bases not matched to a gene: 8. This CDR3 reads CASSLNRQGTYEQYF. CDR3 DNA sequence: TGTGCCAGCAGCTTGAACCGACAGGGGACGTACGAGCAGTACTTC.

The CDR3 coding sequence is TGTGCCAGTAGCCAAAACAGGGGTAGTGGAGGCTACACCTTC. Protein product: CASSQNRGSGGYTF. This chain links TRBV19 with TRBJ1-2, with 7 bases lining up with TRBD1. Looked up from germline, CDR1 is LNHDA and CDR2 is SQIVND (reference sequence). With V trimmed by 6 bases and J by 8 bases, 12 bases remained unmatched. The CDR3 spans 14 residues.

The chain carries TRBV6-6 and TRBJ2-5, with 9 bases identical to TRBD1. The J segment lost 4 bases and the V segment lost 6 bases, leaving 12 bases of the junction unmatched. CDR3 size: 16 residues. Germline V lookup: CDR1 MNHNY, CDR2 SVGAGI (reference sequence). Written as DNA, the CDR3 is TGTGCCAGCAGGCATGAGGCCGGGACAGGGAGAGAGACCCAGTACTTC. This codes for CASRHEAGTGRETQYF.

The gene calls are TRBV4-2 and TRBJ2-2; possible D gene TRBD1, 6 bases. The CDR3 has 14 amino acids. Looked up from germline, CDR1 is LGHNA and CDR2 is YNFKEQ. Trimming pared 2 bases from V and 4 bases from J, leaving 8 bases between. The CDR3 is CASSQRGGTGELFF. The CDR3 bases are TGTGCCAGCAGCCAACGAGGGGGCACCGGGGAGCTGTTTTTT.

This clone occurred a few times. V is TRBV19 and J is TRBJ2-3, with TRBD1 as a possible D gene (5 bases). Looked up from germline, CDR1 is LNHDA and CDR2 is SQIVND (reference sequence). The CDR3 has 14 residues. Trimming took 6 bases from V and 1 from J, leaving 11 bases between them. CDR3 nucleotide sequence: TGTGCCAGTAGCGAGACAGAAGGCACAGATACGCAGTATTTT. As protein: CASSETEGTDTQYF.

The rearrangement joins TRBV10-2 to TRBJ2-1, with 9 positions matching TRBD1. Germline CDR1 is WSHSY and CDR2 is SAAADI. The CDR3 is made up of 13 amino acids. V was pared by 6 bases and J by 9 bases, with 6 bases of the junction left unmatched. The CDR3 DNA sequence: TGCGCCAGCAGGTGGGACAGGGAGGGTGAGCAGTTCTTC. This sequence encodes CASRWDREGEQFF.

This clone showed up just a few times. V usage is TRBV9 and J usage is TRBJ1-1; perhaps TRBD1 as D (5 bases). There are 15 residues in the CDR3. V lost 2 bases to trimming and J lost 4 bases, with 15 bases between them. Germline CDR1 SGDLS, CDR2 YYNGEE. DNA for the CDR3: TGTGCCAGCAGCGTTTACGAGACAGACGGCACTGAAGCTTTCTTT. Translation: CASSVYETDGTEAFF.

The chain joins TRBV27 to TRBJ2-5, with D perhaps TRBD2 (7 bases). Deletions cut 1 base from V and 4 bases from J, with 25 bases between. Germline V gene lookup returns CDR1 MNHEY and CDR2 SMNVEV (reference sequence). This CDR3 comprises 19 residues. CDR3 bases: TGTGCCAGCAGTTTATGGGGGGCGACTAGCAGCTATAAAGGAGAGACCCAGTACTTC. It encodes CASSLWGATSSYKGETQYF.

This rearrangement joins TRBV28 to TRBJ1-2; no firm D call. The CDR3 spans 14 residues. Germline values: CDR1 MDHEN, CDR2 SYDVKM. V shed 2 bases and J shed 8 bases, with 15 bases lying between them. DNA for the CDR3: TGTGCCAGCAGTTTAATTATCCGGGGTAGAGGCTACACCTTC. This gives the protein CASSLIIRGRGYTF.

The gene calls are TRBV19 and TRBJ2-1; TRBD2 aligns across 10 bases. The CDR3 consists of 17 residues. The germline CDR1 and CDR2 sequences are LNHDA and SQIVND (reference sequence). J gave up 0 bases and V 3 bases, and 5 bases lay outside the gene matches. As DNA, the CDR3 is TGTGCCAGTAGTATTACTAGCGGGGCGAGCTCCTACAATGAGCAGTTCTTC. Translating it yields CASSITSGASSYNEQFF.

This clone was observed a handful of times. An end of the junction does not agree with germline; a read error may underlie this. This chain's CDR3 is CASSRTRTPAF. DNA for the CDR3: TGTGCCAGCAGCCGGACTCGGACCCCCGCTTTT. V gene TRBV7-9 combines with J gene TRBJ1-1; D not certain. The CDR3 runs to 11 residues. Germline assignment: CDR1 SEHNR and CDR2 FQNEAQ (reference sequence).

The chain links TRBV6-5 to TRBJ2-3, with TRBD1 matching over 7 bases. Unmatched junction bases numbered 3, after V lost 6 bases and J lost 3 bases. This CDR3 region has 13 residues. From germline, CDR1 is MNHEY and CDR2 SVGAGI. In nucleotides, the CDR3 is TGTGCCAGCAGCGAACAGGGGACAGATACGCAGTATTTT. It encodes CASSEQGTDTQYF.

V and J are TRBV11-2 and TRBJ1-2; D gene ambiguous. Germline-derived CDR1 and CDR2 are SGHAT and FQNNGV. This CDR3 spans 13 amino acids. The V end was cut by 3 bases, the J end by 8 bases, with 13 bases between. The CDR3 here is CASSFSGLKGYTF. Here the CDR3 DNA reads TGTGCCAGCAGCTTCTCGGGGTTGAAGGGCTACACCTTC. Supplemented by reference TRBV11-2 and TRBJ1-2, the full variable domain reads EAGVAQSPRYKIIEKRQSVAFWCNPISGHATLYWYQQILGQGPKLLIQFQNNGVVDDSQLPKDRFSAERLKGVDSTLKIQPAKLEDSAVYLCASSFSGLKGYTFGSGTRLTVV.

This chain uses TRBV7-3 with TRBJ2-1, with 10 bases matching TRBD1. Germline assignment: CDR1 SGHTA and CDR2 FQGTGA. CDR3 length: 15 residues. V was clipped by 5 bases and J by 4 bases; unmatched bases: 5. The CDR3 DNA reads TGTGCCAGCAGCCAAAGACAGGGGGCATACAATGAGCAGTTCTTC. Translating it yields CASSQRQGAYNEQFF.

The chain uses TRBV27 and TRBJ2-3, with a weak D call TRBD1 (6 bases). V lost 2 bases and J 5 bases, leaving 17 bases between the germline ends. Per the germline V gene, CDR1 is MNHEY and CDR2 is SMNVEV (reference sequence). The CDR3 length is 16 residues. CDR3 loop: CASSLAPQGYQDTQYF. The CDR3 bases are TGTGCCAGCAGTTTAGCACCACAGGGTTATCAAGATACGCAGTATTTT.

V is TRBV6-4 and J is TRBJ2-7; TRBD1 agrees at 8 bases. The CDR3 spans 15 residues. The germline CDR1 and CDR2 sequences are MRHNA and SNTAGT. With 4 bases clipped from V and 2 bases from J, the junction kept 7 bases outside the gene matches. CDR3 bases: TGTGCCAGCAGTGTCACCGGACAGGGCACCTACGAGCAGTACTTC. Protein product: CASSVTGQGTYEQYF.

The gene calls are TRBV29-1 and TRBJ2-5; 7 bases are shared with TRBD2. The germline CDR1 and CDR2 sequences are SQVTM and ANQGSEA. This CDR3 region has 13 residues. Unmatched junction bases numbered 3, after V lost 3 bases and J lost 2 bases. The CDR3 DNA reads TGCAGCGTTGATGGGGGGGAACAAGAGACCCAGTACTTC. Translating it yields CSVDGGEQETQYF.

This chain uses TRBV6-1 with TRBJ1-5, with D maybe TRBD1 (5 bases). Germline assignment: CDR1 MNHNS and CDR2 SASEGT. V was pared by 6 bases and J by 5 bases, with 11 bases between. The CDR3 sequence is 13 residues long. This chain's CDR3 is CASSLDTHQPQHF. In nucleotides, the CDR3 is TGTGCCAGCAGCCTGGACACCCATCAGCCCCAGCATTTT.

CDR3 coding DNA: TGCGCCAGCAGTCGAACAGGGACCGGTGGCTACACCTTC. Its protein is CASSRTGTGGYTF. The chain employs TRBV4-1 and TRBJ1-2, with D possibly TRBD1 on 6 matching bases. The germline CDR1 and CDR2 sequences are MGHRA and YSYEKL. The CDR3 has 13 residues. Trimming cost V 6 bases and J 7 bases, with 15 bases left between them.

This clone was counted only a few times. The V gene is TRBV2, the J gene TRBJ2-3; D not certain. This CDR3 is 11 amino acids long. Germline V CDR1 and CDR2: SNHLY, FYNNEI. Trimming removed 4 bases at V and 11 bases at J, with 10 bases between. This CDR3 is CASSVKAEQYF. The CDR3 nucleotides are TGTGCCAGCAGTGTGAAGGCGGAGCAGTATTTT.

The rearrangement joins TRBV18 to TRBJ1-5, with TRBD1 as a possible D gene (5 bases). The germline V and J ends were trimmed by 3 bases and 6 bases, with 12 bases remaining between them. The CDR3 contains 14 residues. Per the germline V gene, CDR1 is KGHSH and CDR2 is LQKENI. Here the CDR3 reads CASSPIQGIQPQHF. The CDR3 DNA reads as TGTGCCAGCTCACCCATCCAGGGTATTCAGCCCCAGCATTTT. Full variable domain (remainder filled in from reference TRBV18 and TRBJ1-5): NAGVMQNPRHLVRRRGQEARLRCSPMKGHSHVYWYRQLPEEGLKFMVYLQKENIIDESGMPKERFSAEFPKEGPSILRIQQVVRGDSAAYFCASSPIQGIQPQHFGDGTRLSIL.

In its sample, this clone was seen a few times. The chain has TRBV5-1 and TRBJ2-7; 13 bases align to TRBD2. The CDR3 runs to 18 residues. V lost 4 bases to trimming and J lost 3 bases; unmatched junction nucleotides: 13. Germline V gene sequence: CDR1 SGHRS, CDR2 YFSETQ. Here the CDR3 DNA reads TGCGCCAGCAGCATGGGACTAGCGGGGCTTCTGCCCCTCTACGAGCAGTACGTC. Translated, it gives CASSMGLAGLLPLYEQYV.

CDR3 amino acids: CASSLAAGELGNYEQYF. CDR3 sequence (DNA): TGCGCCAGCAGCTTGGCGGCCGGAGAACTAGGGAACTACGAGCAGTACTTC. The chain is built from TRBV5-1 and TRBJ2-7; a possible D gene is TRBD2 (5 bases). This CDR3 has 17 amino acids. The germline V and J ends were trimmed by 0 bases and 3 bases, with 19 bases remaining between them. The germline V gene has CDR1 SGHRS and CDR2 YFSETQ.

This clone has a handful of counts. The CDR3 DNA reads TGTGCCAGCAGTGTTACGGGGTCAATGAACTATGGCTACACCTTC. This translates into CASSVTGSMNYGYTF. This chain connects TRBV6-5 to TRBJ1-2; unclear D gene. Trimming left V 5 bases short and J 2 bases short, with 15 bases between. CDR3 length equals 15 residues. Germline CDR1 and CDR2: MNHEY and SVGAGI.

This chain joins TRBV18 and TRBJ1-1; no clear D. Trimming shortened V by 2 bases and J by 3 bases, and 13 bases separated the two germline ends. Germline CDR1 is KGHSH and CDR2 is LQKENI. This CDR3 comprises 15 residues. The CDR3 protein is CASSPKTRSDTEAFF. The CDR3 DNA is TGTGCCAGCTCACCAAAAACTCGGTCGGACACTGAAGCTTTCTTT.

The V and J genes are TRBV7-6 and TRBJ1-4; D gene ambiguous. V was pared by 5 bases and J by 4 bases, with 14 bases between. Germline V gene data show CDR1 as SGHVS and CDR2 as FNYEAQ. CDR3 length: 15 residues. CDR3 DNA: TGTGCCAGCAGCCCCCGGCGTCACAGTAATGAAAAACTGTTTTTT. It codes for CASSPRRHSNEKLFF.